The 25 T cell receptor beta chains below were found in one sample sequenced in a study of cytotoxic CD8 clonotypes in ibrutinib-treated CLL. Here immunoSEQ multiplex PCR was the method, and the copy in TCRdb shows in-frame clones only, minus some. The sample lists some 200,000 clones, around 75% occurring once. The sequencing here drew on PBMCs, taken after 12 months of ibrutinib treatment. The receptors were sampled from a human donor with chronic lymphocytic leukemia.

This chain connects TRBV2 to TRBJ2-7, with D unresolved. The CDR3 runs to 12 residues. V lost 5 bases and J lost 4, with 9 bases in between. Germline assignment: CDR1 SNHLY and CDR2 FYNNEI. DNA for the CDR3: TGTGCCAGCAGTTCCAACGGATACGAGCAGTACTTC. Translating gives CASSSNGYEQYF.

The chain uses TRBV5-1 and TRBJ2-7, with unresolved D. CDR3 length: 15 amino acids. Trimming removed 5 bases at V and 3 bases at J, with 18 bases between. Germline CDR1 SGHRS, CDR2 YFSETQ. This CDR3 reads CASRDSELPYYEQYF. The CDR3 DNA sequence: TGCGCCAGCAGGGATTCGGAGCTTCCTTACTACGAGCAGTACTTC. Supplemented by reference TRBV5-1 and TRBJ2-7, the full variable domain reads KAGVTQTPRYLIKTRGQQVTLSCSPISGHRSVSWYQQTPGQGLQFLFEYFSETQRNKGNFPGRFSGRQFSNSRSEMNVSTLELGDSALYLCASRDSELPYYEQYFGPGTRLTVT.

This chain joins TRBV28 and TRBJ2-2; 8 bases are shared with TRBD2. CDR3 size: 15 residues. The junction had 5 bases not matched to a gene; V was cut back by 4 bases and J by 4 bases. Germline CDR1 MDHEN, CDR2 SYDVKM. The CDR3 DNA is TGTGCCAGCAGTTCTCTAGCGGGTAGCACCGGGGAGCTGTTTTTT. This translates into CASSSLAGSTGELFF.

The table lists this clone with a count of one. The chain uses TRBV4-1 and TRBJ2-6, with TRBD1 as a possible D gene (6 bases). The CDR3 spans 18 residues. Germline lookup yields CDR1 MGHRA and CDR2 YSYEKL. Trimming cost V 8 bases and J 0 bases, with 20 bases left between them. CDR3 DNA: TGCGCCAGCTCGAGGTTGCAGGGGCCCAACTCTGGGGCCAACGTCCTGACTTTC. This encodes CASSRLQGPNSGANVLTF.

This chain connects TRBV7-9 to TRBJ2-7; D not certain. CDR1 is SEHNR and CDR2 is FQNEAQ in the germline V gene (reference sequence). With 7 bases removed from V and 1 base from J, the gap between germline ends came to 8 bases. This CDR3 spans 12 amino acids. CDR3 sequence reads: CASTAVSYEQYF. CDR3 sequence (DNA): TGTGCCAGCACCGCGGTTTCCTACGAGCAGTACTTC.

The DNA of the CDR3 is TGCGCCAGCAGCTTGACGGCTCGAGGGGAGACCCAGTACTTC. It codes for CASSLTARGETQYF. V and J are TRBV5-1 and TRBJ2-5, with a tentative D call TRBD2 (5 bases). Trimming shortened V by 1 base and J by 5 bases, and 12 bases separated the two germline ends. The germline CDR1 and CDR2 sequences are SGHRS and YFSETQ. The CDR3 extends over 14 amino acids.

The gene calls are TRBV4-2 and TRBJ2-3, with a weak D call TRBD2 (5 bases). This CDR3 spans 16 amino acids. With 4 bases removed from V and 0 bases from J, the gap between germline ends came to 14 bases. Germline V gene sequence: CDR1 LGHNA, CDR2 YNFKEQ. The CDR3 sequence: CASSRSDSRSTDTQYF. The CDR3, as DNA: TGTGCCAGCAGCCGGTCGGACTCCCGGAGCACAGATACGCAGTATTTT.

This clone is a singleton in its sample. The chain has TRBV5-5 and TRBJ1-5; 10 nucleotides match TRBD1. V dropped 3 bases and J dropped 0; count of bases not matched to a gene: 3. Germline CDR1 and CDR2: SGHKS and YYEKEE (reference sequence). CDR3 length: 16 amino acids. This CDR3 is CASSWDRGNSNQPQHF. The CDR3 DNA reads TGTGCCAGCAGCTGGGACAGGGGAAATAGCAATCAGCCCCAGCATTTT.

The chain employs TRBV7-2 and TRBJ1-5; D unclear. Germline V gives CDR1 SGHTA, CDR2 FQGNSA. Trimming cost V 3 bases and J 6 bases, with 18 bases left between them. The CDR3 totals 16 residues. The CDR3 spells CASSLGGGRRIQPQHF. In DNA, the CDR3 is TGTGCCAGCAGCTTGGGTGGAGGGAGAAGAATTCAGCCCCAGCATTTT.

This clone was picked up one time. The chain joins TRBV18 to TRBJ1-5; no firm D call. CDR3 length: 16 amino acids. Per the germline V gene, CDR1 is KGHSH and CDR2 is LQKENI. The V end was cut by 5 bases, the J end by 0 bases, with 14 bases between. This chain's CDR3 is CASSSQVGYSNQPQHF. The CDR3 DNA follows: TGTGCCAGCTCATCTCAGGTGGGATATAGCAATCAGCCCCAGCATTTT.

The chain couples TRBV6-1 to TRBJ1-5; 9 bases line up with TRBD1. The CDR3 spans 15 residues. V shed 8 bases, J shed 1 base, and the junction held 6 bases outside the gene matches. The germline CDR1 and CDR2 sequences are MNHNS and SASEGT. Here the CDR3 reads CASQRDRASNQPQHF. The DNA for the CDR3 is TGTGCCAGCCAGCGGGACAGGGCCAGCAATCAGCCCCAGCATTTT.

This rearrangement joins TRBV19 to TRBJ2-1, with TRBD1 matching over 11 bases. The CDR3 consists of 14 residues. V lost 4 bases and J lost 9; bases outside the gene matches: 5. CDR1 LNHDA and CDR2 SQIVND come from the germline V gene (reference sequence). The CDR3 sequence is CASSKGQGVFEQFF. CDR3 DNA sequence: TGTGCCAGTAGTAAGGGACAGGGGGTTTTTGAGCAGTTCTTC.

This chain uses TRBV15 with TRBJ2-1, with D possibly matching TRBD2 (6 bases). The V gene's germline CDR1 is LNHNV and CDR2 YYDKDF (reference sequence). This CDR3 contains 13 residues. Trimming left V 5 bases short and J 5 bases short, with 10 bases between. CDR3 sequence (DNA): TGTGCCACCAGCGGGGGACTTAACAATGAGCAGTTCTTC. This encodes CATSGGLNNEQFF.

Ten or more counts support this clone. Here the CDR3 DNA reads TGTGCCAGCAGCTTATCCTTGGACAGGGAGCAGTTCTTC. Residues: CASSLSLDREQFF. The chain recombines TRBV7-9 with TRBJ2-1; 7 bases fit TRBD1. Trimming took 2 bases from V and 10 from J; bases not matched to a gene: 5. CDR3 length equals 13 residues. Germline loops: CDR1 SEHNR, CDR2 FQNEAQ (reference sequence). The whole variable domain, remainder taken from reference TRBV7-9 and TRBJ2-1, is DTGVSQNPRHKITKRGQNVTFRCDPISEHNRLYWYRQTLGQGPEFLTYFQNEAQLEKSRLLSDRFSAERPKGSFSTLEIQRTEQGDSAMYLCASSLSLDREQFFGPGTRLTVL.

The chain carries TRBV7-6 and TRBJ1-6, with 8 bases aligning to TRBD1. The J segment lost 7 bases and the V segment lost 6 bases, leaving 5 bases of the junction unmatched. This CDR3 region has 14 residues. Germline V lookup: CDR1 SGHVS, CDR2 FNYEAQ. CDR3 DNA sequence: TGTGCCAGCAGGCGGGGGACAGGAAATTCACCCCTCCACTTT. Translation gives CASRRGTGNSPLHF.

The count of this clone is one. V usage is TRBV2 and J usage is TRBJ2-7; D is undetermined. Germline-derived CDR1 and CDR2 are SNHLY and FYNNEI. Trimming left V 0 bases short and J 2 bases short, with 11 bases between. There are 15 residues in the CDR3. The CDR3 loop reads CASSEAWRGTYEQYF. The CDR3 DNA follows: TGTGCCAGCAGTGAAGCCTGGAGAGGAACCTACGAGCAGTACTTC.

This chain joins TRBV5-1 and TRBJ2-7, with 11 bases lining up with TRBD2. Per germline, CDR1 SGHRS and CDR2 YFSETQ. This CDR3 has 16 residues. Unmatched junction bases numbered 11, after V lost 4 bases and J lost 5 bases. CDR3 sequence (DNA): TGCGCCAGCAGCCCCCTCGTAGCGGGGGGGCCCCACGAGCAGTACTTC. Protein: CASSPLVAGGPHEQYF. Full variable domain (missing parts from reference TRBV5-1 and TRBJ2-7): KAGVTQTPRYLIKTRGQQVTLSCSPISGHRSVSWYQQTPGQGLQFLFEYFSETQRNKGNFPGRFSGRQFSNSRSEMNVSTLELGDSALYLCASSPLVAGGPHEQYFGPGTRLTVT.

The chain combines TRBV7-3 with TRBJ1-1; no reliable D call. This CDR3 has 14 residues. Germline V gene sequence: CDR1 SGHTA, CDR2 FQGTGA. V lost 4 bases, J lost 1 base, and 10 bases lay in between. CDR3 coding DNA: TGTGCCAGCAGCTCGCTTCCAGGGAACACTGAAGCTTTCTTT. Protein product: CASSSLPGNTEAFF.

This clone has a handful of counts. The J gene is TRBJ1-2, the V gene TRBV28; no definite D call. CDR3 length: 12 residues. Germline V gives CDR1 MDHEN, CDR2 SYDVKM. CDR3 in amino acids: CAGRALDYGYTF. Here the CDR3 DNA reads TGTGCTGGGAGGGCCCTCGACTATGGCTACACCTTC.

This clone has a count of ten or more. CDR3 sequence reads: CASSPQDKGGISEAFF. The CDR3 nucleotides are TGTGCCAGCTCACCACAGGATAAAGGGGGAATATCTGAAGCTTTCTTT. The chain combines TRBV18 with TRBJ1-1; D might be TRBD1 (6 bases). Between the trimmed V and J ends, which lost 1 base and 6 bases, there was a span of 18 bases. This CDR3 is 16 amino acids long. Germline V gene lookup returns CDR1 KGHSH and CDR2 LQKENI.

The chain links TRBV7-2 to TRBJ1-4; a weak D match, TRBD1 (5 bases). CDR3 length: 16 amino acids. V lost 5 bases and J lost 8, with 21 bases in between. Germline loops: CDR1 SGHTA, CDR2 FQGNSA. The CDR3 reads CASSPPNGRVEEKLFF. The DNA for the CDR3 is TGTGCCAGCAGCCCCCCCAACGGCAGGGTCGAGGAAAAACTGTTTTTT. The full variable domain, completed using reference TRBV7-2 and TRBJ1-4, is GAGVSQSPSNKVTEKGKDVELRCDPISGHTALYWYRQSLGQGLEFLIYFQGNSAPDKSGLPSDRFSAERTGGSVSTLTIQRTQQEDSAVYLCASSPPNGRVEEKLFFGSGTQLSVL.

Only a few counts were recorded for this clone. V and J are TRBV7-8 and TRBJ2-3; maybe TRBD2 (5 bases). Trimming shortened V by 5 bases and J by 3 bases, and 21 bases separated the two germline ends. Per germline, CDR1 SGHVS and CDR2 FQNEAQ. This CDR3 has 17 residues. The DNA for the CDR3 is TGTGCCAGCAGCCCCCCTTGGTGGGGAGTAATAACAGATACGCAGTATTTT. Translation gives CASSPPWWGVITDTQYF.

The chain joins TRBV28 to TRBJ1-5; D remains unclear. Germline assignment: CDR1 MDHEN and CDR2 SYDVKM. This CDR3 comprises 13 residues. The CDR3 bases are TGTGCTGCCGGTGGATATAGCAATCAGCCCCAGCATTTT. Translating gives CAAGGYSNQPQHF. The full variable domain, completed using reference TRBV28 and TRBJ1-5, is DVKVTQSSRYLVKRTGEKVFLECVQDMDHENMFWYRQDPGLGLRLIYFSYDVKMKEKGDIPEGYSVSREKKERFSLILESASTNQTSMYLCAAGGYSNQPQHFGDGTRLSIL.

This rearrangement joins TRBV7-2 to TRBJ1-5; D ambiguous. Trimming stripped 3 bases from V and 7 bases from J, with 10 bases between. This CDR3 is built from 13 residues. Germline V gives CDR1 SGHTA, CDR2 FQGNSA. The chain's CDR3 is CASSFGWRQPQHF. In DNA, the CDR3 is TGTGCCAGCAGCTTTGGGTGGCGGCAGCCCCAGCATTTT.

The sample holds one count of this clone. One end of the junction fails to match germline, which may point to a read error. The genes are TRBV7-7 and TRBJ2-5, with D unresolved. Germline V CDR1 and CDR2: SSHAT, FNYEAQ (reference sequence). The CDR3 runs 14 residues. The CDR3 nucleotides are TGTGCTAGCAGCTTAGGTAGCAGCAAAGAGACCCAGTACTTC. Protein sequence: CASSLGSSKETQYF. The full variable domain, rest sourced from reference TRBV7-7 and TRBJ2-5, is GAGVSQSPRYKVTKRGQDVTLRCDPISSHATLYWYQQALGQGPEFLTYFNYEAQPDKSGLPSDRFSAERPEGSISTLTIQRTEQRDSAMYRCASSLGSSKETQYFGPGTRLLVL.